A single sample is the source of the 5 T cell receptor beta chains below, sequenced in a study of CD8 T cells in ankylosing spondylitis. MiXCR was run by TCRdb on the 5' RACE reads, yielding one entry per CDR3 protein. The table records approximately 43,000 distinct CDR3 sequences, about 4.2% of them present only once. Sequenced material: blood, either unsorted or a sorted T cell fraction (not recorded which). The origin of the receptors is a female donor with ankylosing spondylitis or in good health (not recorded which).

At least ten counts were recorded for this clonotype. V is TRBV9 and J is TRBJ2-1, with TRBD2 as a possible D gene (6 bases). The CDR3 totals 16 residues. V gave up 0 bases and J gave up 1 base, with 11 bases separating them. The germline CDR1 and CDR2 sequences are SGDLS and YYNGEE. Written as DNA, the CDR3 is TGTGCCAGCAGCGTAGGAGGGGACTTTTCCTACAATGAGCAGTTCTTC. Residues: CASSVGGDFSYNEQFF.

At least ten counts were recorded for this clonotype. The chain recombines TRBV9 with TRBJ2-1, with 10 bases that match TRBD2. J gave up 6 bases and V 4 bases, and 10 bases lay outside the gene matches. Germline V gives CDR1 SGDLS, CDR2 YYNGEE. The CDR3 runs to 16 residues. The CDR3 bases are TGTGCCAGCAGCCCCCAGACAGCGGGGGGGCTCAATGAGCAGTTCTTC. It specifies CASSPQTAGGLNEQFF.

Many counts were recorded for this clonotype. CDR3 residues: CASSVDLRNEQYF. The CDR3 nucleotides are TGTGCCAGCAGCGTGGACCTACGTAACGAGCAGTACTTC. V is TRBV9 and J is TRBJ2-7; unclear D gene. Per germline, CDR1 SGDLS and CDR2 YYNGEE. Trimming removed 2 bases from V and 5 bases from J, with 11 bases in between. The CDR3 sequence is 13 residues long.

The V and J genes are TRBV6-1 and TRBJ2-5, with 12 nucleotides matching TRBD1. This CDR3 has 16 residues. After removal of 2 bases from V and 5 bases from J, the junction contained 6 bases not matched to a gene. Germline lookup yields CDR1 MNHNS and CDR2 SASEGT. In DNA form, the CDR3 reads TGTGCCAGCAGTGAAAGGGACAGGGGGCTGCAGGAGACCCAGTACTTC. This encodes CASSERDRGLQETQYF.

This clonotype has at least ten counts. J is TRBJ2-5 and V is TRBV9; 7 nucleotides match TRBD2. Unmatched junction bases numbered 3, after V lost 0 bases and J lost 1 base. Germline V gene lookup returns CDR1 SGDLS and CDR2 YYNGEE. The CDR3 is made up of 15 amino acids. The CDR3 protein is CASSVAAGPQETQYF. CDR3 DNA: TGTGCCAGCAGCGTAGCAGCGGGGCCCCAAGAGACCCAGTACTTC.